What follows are 14 T cell receptor beta chains derived from one specimen sequenced in a study of low-dose radiotherapy and immunotherapy resistance in tumors. As for time point: before trial treatment. TRAV- and TRBV-specific primers primed first-strand cDNA, covering alpha and beta chains. PCR amplification of the TCRs was performed with Phusion for 20 PCR cycles, and it relied on a constant-region primer together with a V-primer adapter. TCRdb redid the calling of the reads with MiXCR, one entry per CDR3 protein. The sample lists 64,000 or so distinct CDR3 sequences; 26% were seen once. Sample: PBMCs, taken before treatment. These receptors all stem from a male donor with rectosigmoid adenocarcinoma.

This clonotype was detected ten times or more. The chain employs TRBV10-2 and TRBJ2-1, with D possibly matching TRBD2 (6 bases). Trimming removed 2 bases from V and 0 bases from J, with 17 bases in between. CDR3 length: 18 residues. CDR1 and CDR2 (germline): WSHSY, SAAADI. CDR3 DNA: TGCGCCAGCAGTGAGCCAGTGTTGGTGGGGGGCTCCTACAATGAGCAGTTCTTC. Protein: CASSEPVLVGGSYNEQFF.

This clonotype was seen ten or more times. The V and J genes are TRBV28 and TRBJ1-5; the D gene is possibly TRBD1 (6 bases). Trimming removed 4 bases at V and 3 bases at J, with 19 bases between. CDR3 size: 17 residues. The germline V gene encodes CDR1 MDHEN and CDR2 SYDVKM. The CDR3 here is CASSSPAGQNINQPQHF. The CDR3, as DNA: TGTGCCAGCAGTTCACCAGCCGGACAGAATATCAATCAGCCCCAGCATTTT.

Ten or more counts support this clonotype. CDR3: CASSFRPFLGRRGPNSNQPQHF. CDR3 in DNA: TGTGCCAGCAGTTTTCGACCCTTTCTCGGCCGGCGTGGGCCTAATAGCAATCAGCCCCAGCATTTT. This rearrangement joins TRBV12-3 or TRBV12-4 to TRBJ1-5; D gene ambiguous. The V and J ends lost 3 bases and 0 bases respectively, with 30 bases between them. The CDR3 consists of 22 residues.

The rearrangement uses TRBV9 and TRBJ2-5; 9 bases align to TRBD1. Germline V lookup: CDR1 SGDLS, CDR2 YYNGEE. V gave up 4 bases and J gave up 5 bases; unmatched junction bases: 9. CDR3 size: 15 residues. CDR3 sequence (DNA): TGTGCCAGCAGCACCGGAGGGACAGGGACGGAGACCCAGTACTTC. It translates to CASSTGGTGTETQYF.

This clonotype was counted at least ten times. The chain joins TRBV9 to TRBJ1-1; D unclear. Germline-derived CDR1 and CDR2 are SGDLS and YYNGEE. V was cut by 8 bases and J by 0 bases, with 8 bases left in between. The CDR3 covers 12 residues. The CDR3 sequence is CASGGMNTEAFF. The CDR3 nucleotides read TGTGCCAGTGGCGGGATGAACACTGAAGCTTTCTTT.

This clonotype was observed at least ten times. This chain connects TRBV28 to TRBJ2-7; D could derive from TRBD1 or TRBD2 (6 bases each). CDR3 length: 13 amino acids. The V end was cut by 7 bases, the J end by 5 bases, with 15 bases between. Germline lookup yields CDR1 MDHEN and CDR2 SYDVKM. The CDR3 DNA is TGTGCCAGCACGCCGGGGGCAGTGGACGAGCAGTACTTC. This translates into CASTPGAVDEQYF.

Many counts were recorded for this clonotype. V gene TRBV7-9 combines with J gene TRBJ2-1; the D gene is possibly TRBD2 (6 bases). The CDR3 has 15 residues. CDR1 and CDR2 (germline): SEHNR, FQNEAQ (reference sequence). Trimming took off 3 bases at V and 0 bases at J, with 9 bases between the two ends. CDR3 nucleotide sequence: TGTGCCAGCAGCTTCGGACTAAGCTCCTACAATGAGCAGTTCTTC. This encodes CASSFGLSSYNEQFF.

This clonotype appeared many times. The chain uses TRBV7-9 and TRBJ2-3; 9 bases are shared with TRBD1. Germline V gene data show CDR1 as SEHNR and CDR2 as FQNEAQ (reference sequence). J gave up 3 bases and V 5 bases, and 3 bases lay outside the gene matches. The CDR3 sequence is 14 residues long. CDR3 DNA: TGTGCCAGCAGCAGAGGACAGGGGACAGATACGCAGTATTTT. Translation: CASSRGQGTDTQYF.

This clonotype was observed many times. The rearrangement joins TRBV5-1 to TRBJ2-7; TRBD2 matches 8 bases. The CDR3 covers 15 residues. Trimming cost V 4 bases and J 4 bases; bases outside gene matches: 10. In germline, CDR1 is SGHRS, CDR2 YFSETQ. The CDR3, as DNA: TGCGCCAGCAGCCCCGTGGGTAGCGGGAAGTACGAGCAGTACTTC. This encodes CASSPVGSGKYEQYF.

Many counts were recorded for this clonotype. The chain is built from TRBV12-3 or TRBV12-4 and TRBJ2-7; D gene uncertain. The CDR3 has 13 residues. Trimming took 3 bases from V and 2 from J, leaving 8 bases between them. Written as DNA, the CDR3 is TGTGCCAGCAGTTTGAGTGGGACCTACGAGCAGTACTTC. This codes for CASSLSGTYEQYF.

Here the CDR3 DNA reads TGTGCCAGCAGCTACGGGGATAACAAAGAAGCTTTCTTT. Its translation is CASSYGDNKEAFF. The rearrangement joins TRBV5-5 to TRBJ1-1; no firm D call. This CDR3 is built from 13 residues. Trimming took off 3 bases at V and 8 bases at J, with 14 bases between the two ends. Germline V lookup: CDR1 SGHKS, CDR2 YYEKEE (reference sequence).

This clonotype has at least ten counts. V and J are TRBV19 and TRBJ1-2, with 8 bases aligning to TRBD1. Germline assignment: CDR1 LNHDA and CDR2 SQIVND (reference sequence). The CDR3 consists of 16 residues. V lost 6 bases and J lost 2; bases outside the gene matches: 11. The CDR3 region has the DNA TGTGCCAGTAGCCCTCGGGGACAGGCTGGGAACTATGGCTACACCTTC. Encoded protein: CASSPRGQAGNYGYTF.

This clonotype was seen at least ten times. V usage is TRBV18 and J usage is TRBJ1-2; TRBD1 is a possible D gene (6 bases). Germline lookup yields CDR1 KGHSH and CDR2 LQKENI. V shed 3 bases and J shed 3 bases, with 14 bases lying between them. The CDR3 covers 15 residues. The CDR3 coding sequence is TGTGCCAGCTCACCGGTCGGGGGCTGGGACTATGGCTACACCTTC. Translation gives CASSPVGGWDYGYTF.

The sample holds many counts of this clonotype. The chain links TRBV5-1 to TRBJ1-1; 7 nucleotides line up with TRBD1. V trimming: 3 bases; J trimming: 0 bases; junction bases outside the gene matches: 5. Germline assignment: CDR1 SGHRS and CDR2 YFSETQ. The length of the CDR3 is 15 residues. As DNA, the CDR3 is TGCGCCAGCAGCTATTTAAGGGGGCTGAACACTGAAGCTTTCTTT. Protein: CASSYLRGLNTEAFF.